This T cell receptor beta chain was recovered during a study of regulatory T cells in long-lasting Graves disease. This clonotype was counted many times. Its antigen is undetermined. Findings of the study overall: Persistent Graves' patients showed a TCR diversity that was lower than that of newly diagnosed ones. Repertoires from persistent disease leaned toward TRBV28, TRBJ1-2 and TRBJ2-5.

The CDR3 is 16 amino acids. With 1 base removed from V and 0 bases from J, the gap between germline ends came to 13 bases. Germline loops: CDR1 LGHDT, CDR2 YNNKEL (reference sequence). Stated time point: newly diagnosed GD, antithyroid drugs for less than 3 months. The TCR library was prepared using RNA isolated from PBMCs. Building of the TCR beta libraries involved iRepertoire HTBI primers and Arm-PCR of CDR3 regions. TCRdb reanalysed the multiplex PCR reads using MiXCR and keeps one entry per CDR3 protein. The profile shows roughly 440,000 distinct CDR3 sequences, less than 20% of them singletons. These data were also reused for a study on T cells in Graves' hyperthyroidism and ophthalmopathy.

Material: peripheral blood mononuclear cells (PBMCs), obtained at new diagnosis, from a patient treated with antithyroid drugs. The J gene is TRBJ2-7, the V gene TRBV3-1, with D possibly matching TRBD2 (6 bases). The TCR comes from a woman between 18 and 29 years old with Graves disease. For the CDR3, the DNA is TGTGCCAGCAGCCAAGCTAGGGACGGGAGCTCCTACGAGCAGTACTTC. Translated: CASSQARDGSSYEQYF.